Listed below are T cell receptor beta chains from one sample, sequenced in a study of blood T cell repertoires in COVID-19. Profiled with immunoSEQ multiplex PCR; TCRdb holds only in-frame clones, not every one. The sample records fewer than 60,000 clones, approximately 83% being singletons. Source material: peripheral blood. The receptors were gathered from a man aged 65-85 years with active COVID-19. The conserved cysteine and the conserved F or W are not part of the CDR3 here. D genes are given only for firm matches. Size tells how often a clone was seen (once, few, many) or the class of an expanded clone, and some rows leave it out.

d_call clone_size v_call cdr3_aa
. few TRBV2 ASKQGGGNGYT
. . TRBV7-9 ASSLAYRASSKGTQY
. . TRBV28 ASSLGGSTDTQY
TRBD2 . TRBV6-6 ASSQTSGGGETQY
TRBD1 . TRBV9 ASSVAGGPQH
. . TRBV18 ASSPAGGEAF
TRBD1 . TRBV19 ASSQTGRSQPQH
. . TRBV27 ASRPGQGSLTSGTYEQY
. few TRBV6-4 ASSDRETDTQY
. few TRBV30 AWSVGDQPQH
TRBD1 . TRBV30 AWSGTGAAQPQH
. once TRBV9 ASSVDSGRGEKLF
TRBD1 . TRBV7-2 ASSPDRGGRSPLH
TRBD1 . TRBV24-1 ATSDSSLPQGLKPPYGYT
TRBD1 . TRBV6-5 ASSRTGVGYGYT
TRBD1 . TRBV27 ASTPGTGRTEAF
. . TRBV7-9 ASSPRPRGNPNEQF
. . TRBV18 ASSGGYTEAF
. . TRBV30 AWSPPARYYGYT
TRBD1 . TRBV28 ASSDRTGGASNQPQH
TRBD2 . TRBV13 ASSLRGAAGEQY
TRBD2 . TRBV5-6 ASSPTGGGEQY
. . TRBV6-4 ASSSGSNQPQH
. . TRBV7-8 ASSLAPGEQY
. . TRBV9 ASSVAARDYGYT
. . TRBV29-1 SARISNQPQH
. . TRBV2 ASSALKARGPQGDTQY
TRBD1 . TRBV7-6 ASSSSPQMTGGDEQF
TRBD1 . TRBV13 ASSTRDRVGEQY
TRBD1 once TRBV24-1 ATAPTGDTTGETQY
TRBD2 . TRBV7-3 ASSFTAGGLWEQF
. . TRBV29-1 SVEDGLTNYGYT
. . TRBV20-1 SVREDWT
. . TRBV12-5 ASGFEAQY
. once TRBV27 ASSPGRVAEQF
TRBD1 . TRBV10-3 ATTKGASGNTIY
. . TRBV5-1 ASSLETGGSGNTIY
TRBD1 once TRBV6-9 ASRRQGRESMKETQY
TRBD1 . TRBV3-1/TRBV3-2 ASSQDWRGQWRNTEAF
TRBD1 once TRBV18 ASSSLPGQGSRETQY
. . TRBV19 ASSMSHNSNQPQH
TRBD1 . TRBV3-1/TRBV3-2 ASSQDLTGGANGYT
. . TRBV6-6 ASSPPKRQWMNTEAF
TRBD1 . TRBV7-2 ASSLAPSSQGAGDEKLF
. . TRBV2 ASNIREDTEAF
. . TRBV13 ASSFRGRPQH